The entry that follows covers one TCR beta chain sequence. Participant ages covered about 18 to 100 years across about two dozen US areas. The entry originates in a study of blood T cell repertoires in COVID-19. V gave up 6 bases and J gave up 4 bases; unmatched junction bases: 11. Germline-derived CDR1 and CDR2 are MDHEN and SYDVKM. There are 16 residues in the CDR3. Assay: immunoSEQ multiplex PCR; the TCRdb copy retains only in-frame clones and omits some. The data hold more than 350,000 clones, with over 75% observed a single time. Sequences were obtained from PBMCs or T cells enriched from blood (not recorded which). The chain recombines TRBV28 with TRBJ1-5; 8 nucleotides match TRBD1. This TCR was sampled from a woman aged 18 to 35 who had been exposed to COVID-19. CDR3 region: CASSPRGQALNQPQHF. CDR3 in DNA: TGTGCCAGCAGCCCTCGGGGACAGGCCTTGAATCAGCCCCAGCATTTT.